The source of this TCR beta chain is a study of cytomegalovirus exposure and HLA in healthy donors. Comments on this clone: Its antigen is not identified.

Study-wide results and caveats: By a later analysis, the bulk of CMV-associated TCR beta chains appeared HLA-restricted. In a later analysis, donors in an Asian-associated ancestry cluster reportedly had fewer N-insertions in productive TCRs than the cohort mean.

Germline CDR1 reads LNHDA; CDR2 reads SQIVND (reference sequence). Trimming took 8 bases from V and 0 from J, leaving 11 bases between them. This CDR3 spans 13 amino acids. The PCR used 60 Vbeta and 13 Jbeta primers. The protocol was immunoSEQ multiplex PCR, while the TCRdb copy is restricted to in-frame clones and leaves out a portion. The sample contains about 200,000 clones, less than 80% of which appear only once. The chain has TRBV19 and TRBJ2-7, with D tentatively TRBD2 (6 bases). Material: PBMCs. This TCR derives from a girl aged 2 to 10 in good health and CMV-seronegative. The CDR3 region has the DNA TGTGCCAGTGGAGGGGCCCTCTCCTACGAGCAGTACTTC. It codes for CASGGALSYEQYF.